This T cell receptor (beta chain) was captured by sequencing in a study of shared clonotypes between healthy human individuals. Study findings and constraints: Unshared clonotypes carried lower generation probabilities than those common to all four donors. The rarefaction results pointed to incomplete sorted-subset sequencing despite large depth.

The CDR3 length is 14 residues. Germline assignment: CDR1 SEHNR and CDR2 FQNEAQ (reference sequence). V was pared by 6 bases and J by 5 bases, with 13 bases between. Only one count was recorded for this clone. Its antigen is as yet unknown. Here immunoSEQ multiplex PCR was the method, and the copy in TCRdb shows in-frame clones only, minus some. The sample records fewer than 2.5 million clones, more than 85% being singletons. The sample taken for sequencing was naive CD4+ T cells from PBMCs. Subset defined: CD45RA+ positively selected. This clonotype originated in a man younger than 30 in good health. Some clones in this sample may be carry-over from other donors' samples. The chain carries TRBV7-9 and TRBJ1-4, with D perhaps matching TRBD1 (6 bases). The CDR3 here is CASRPTGNNEKLFF. Written as DNA, the CDR3 is TGTGCCAGCAGACCTACAGGGAACAATGAAAAACTGTTTTTT.